Listed below are T cell receptor beta chains from one sample, sequenced in a study of cytomegalovirus exposure and HLA in healthy donors. The table came from immunoSEQ multiplex PCR; TCRdb's copy has only in-frame clones and leaves some out. This table holds 100,000 to 150,000 clones, roughly 9% found once. Sequenced: PBMCs. The origin of the receptors is a woman in her thirties or forties in good health and CMV-seropositive. Both conserved end residues are part of each CDR3. The D gene is left open where the match is weak. Rows may omit the clone size; those that give it use once, few, many or a size class.

TRBJ1-2 | - | TRBV20-1 | few | CSAYDGGRTF | TGCAGTGCTTACGACGGGGGTCGTACCTTC
TRBJ2-7 | TRBD1 | TRBV27 | - | CASSLFLGQPREQYF | TGTGCCAGCAGCCTTTTTCTGGGACAGCCCCGCGAGCAGTACTTC
TRBJ1-6 | TRBD1 | TRBV6-5 | few | CASSFRQGSSPLHF | TGTGCCAGCAGTTTCCGACAGGGTAGTTCACCCCTCCACTTT
TRBJ1-1 | TRBD1 | TRBV18 | - | CASSPWPSAGGTEAFF | TGTGCCAGCTCACCATGGCCCTCGGCAGGGGGCACTGAAGCTTTCTTT
TRBJ1-4 | - | TRBV9 | - | CASSVDPGRTNEKLFF | TGTGCCAGCAGCGTAGACCCGGGGAGGACTAATGAAAAACTGTTTTTT
TRBJ2-3 | TRBD2 | TRBV9 | - | CASSVASGGAGTDTQYF | TGTGCCAGCAGCGTTGCTAGCGGGGGGGCTGGTACAGATACGCAGTATTTT
TRBJ1-2 | - | TRBV7-2 | - | CASSLAARQLYGYTF | TGTGCCAGCAGCTTAGCGGCGCGGCAGCTATATGGCTACACCTTC
TRBJ2-7 | TRBD1 | TRBV14 | - | CASSRDRDEQYF | TGTGCCAGCAGCCGAGACAGGGACGAGCAGTACTTC
TRBJ1-1 | TRBD1 | TRBV4-2 | few | CASSHEVGQGREAFF | TGTGCCAGCAGCCACGAGGTGGGACAGGGGCGGGAAGCTTTCTTT
TRBJ2-5 | TRBD2 | TRBV7-9 | - | CASSSRLAGGHMGETQYF | TGTGCCAGCAGCTCGCGACTAGCGGGGGGCCACATGGGAGAGACCCAGTACTTC
TRBJ2-5 | TRBD2 | TRBV19 | - | CASSGVRGSQETQYF | TGTGCCAGTAGTGGCGTGCGGGGGAGCCAAGAGACCCAGTACTTC
TRBJ1-1 | - | TRBV7-9 | few | CASSFQGNTEAFF | TGTGCCAGCAGCTTCCAGGGGAACACTGAAGCTTTCTTT
TRBJ1-2 | TRBD1 | TRBV5-4 | few | CASSFTGVRDYGYTF | TGTGCCAGCAGCTTTACAGGGGTTCGCGACTATGGCTACACCTTC
TRBJ2-3 | - | TRBV4-3 | few | CASSQDNAAGQGWSTDTQYF | TGCGCCAGCAGCCAAGATAACGCCGCAGGGCAGGGGTGGTCGACAGATACGCAGTATTTT
TRBJ1-2 | - | TRBV19 | few | CASSIVPVGGKSGYTF | TGTGCCAGTAGTATAGTGCCCGTGGGGGGAAAATCTGGCTACACCTTC
TRBJ1-6 | - | TRBV6-1 | few | CASRENSPLHF | TGTGCCAGCAGGGAGAATTCACCCCTCCACTTT
TRBJ2-2 | - | TRBV9 | - | CASSVAHLGRVGTGELFF | TGTGCCAGCAGCGTAGCCCATCTCGGCAGGGTCGGAACCGGGGAGCTGTTTTTT
TRBJ1-1 | TRBD1 | TRBV5-1 | few | CASSLSTGAYTEAFF | TGCGCCAGCAGTTTGTCCACAGGGGCATACACTGAAGCTTTCTTT
TRBJ1-2 | TRBD1 | TRBV7-2 | - | CASSYGTANYGYTF | TGTGCCAGCAGCTACGGGACAGCAAACTATGGCTACACCTTC
TRBJ1-1 | - | TRBV29-1 | few | CSVDRGATEAFF | TGCAGCGTTGATCGGGGGGCAACTGAAGCTTTCTTT
TRBJ2-3 | - | TRBV7-6 | few | CASSLQGSTDTQYF | TGTGCCAGCAGCTTGCAGGGGAGCACAGATACGCAGTATTTT
TRBJ1-6 | TRBD1 | TRBV6-5 | - | CASSPATGVNSPLHF | TGTGCCAGCAGCCCGGCAACAGGGGTCAATTCACCCCTCCACTTT
TRBJ2-2 | TRBD2 | TRBV5-1 | few | CASSSGLAANTGELFF | TGCGCCAGCAGCTCCGGACTAGCGGCGAACACCGGGGAGCTGTTTTTT
TRBJ2-1 | TRBD2 | TRBV18 | - | CASSPFLAGGYNEQFF | TGTGCCAGCTCACCATTTCTCGCGGGGGGTTACAATGAGCAGTTCTTC
TRBJ1-4 | - | TRBV18 | - | CASSPGRAESNEKLFF | TGTGCCAGCTCACCGGGCAGGGCAGAGAGTAATGAAAAACTGTTTTTT
TRBJ2-2 | TRBD1 | TRBV5-4 | - | CASSQQGGGELFF | TGTGCCAGCAGCCAACAGGGGGGCGGGGAGCTGTTTTTT
TRBJ1-2 | TRBD1 | TRBV13 | - | CASSRDRANYGYTF | TGTGCCAGCAGCCGGGACAGGGCGAACTATGGCTACACCTTC
TRBJ2-1 | - | TRBV2 | - | CASSSGPYNEQFF | TGTGCCAGCAGTAGTGGGCCCTACAATGAGCAGTTCTTC
TRBJ1-1 | TRBD1 | TRBV6-6 | - | CASLGQGFPPKTEAFF | TGTGCCAGCCTAGGACAGGGTTTTCCCCCCAAAACTGAAGCTTTCTTT
TRBJ1-2 | - | TRBV6-6 | few | CASSYYNTGWLMGYTF | TGTGCCAGCAGTTACTACAACACAGGGTGGCTTATGGGCTACACCTTC
TRBJ2-7 | - | TRBV7-2 | few | CASSRAAVVYEQYF | TGTGCCAGCAGCCGAGCGGCAGTCGTCTACGAGCAGTACTTC
TRBJ2-3 | - | TRBV19 | many | CASSGTTSTDTQYF | TGTGCCAGTAGCGGGACAACTAGCACAGATACGCAGTATTTT
TRBJ2-7 | - | TRBV7-2 | few | CASSFDRSSSYEQYF | TGTGCCAGCAGCTTTGACAGGTCCAGCTCCTACGAGCAGTACTTC
TRBJ2-7 | - | TRBV7-8 | - | CASSPGGSAYEQYF | TGTGCCAGCAGCCCCGGAGGGAGTGCCTACGAGCAGTACTTC
TRBJ1-1 | TRBD1 | TRBV13 | - | CASSEGTVSEAFF | TGTGCCAGCAGCGAGGGGACAGTCTCTGAAGCTTTCTTT